The clone carrying this T cell receptor (beta chain) was counted only a few times. The antigen remains unidentified. Each CDR3 protein gets one entry after TCRdb re-called the 5' RACE reads with MiXCR. The sample holds 400,000 to 600,000 distinct CDR3 sequences; approximately 20% are singletons and the top ten take around 0.47%. These data are taken from a study of identical twins. Findings and caveats of the study: With abundant cord blood beta clonotypes, insertions were fewer; memory repertoires showed no such pattern. The presence of invariant MAIT and iNKT cells could partly confound analyses of zero-insertion sequences. The same donors were not followed; conclusions instead depended on cross-sectional statistical analysis.

V lost 9 bases and J 0 bases, leaving 12 bases between the germline ends. Looked up from germline, CDR1 is SNHLY and CDR2 is FYNNEI. The length of the CDR3 is 15 residues. In addition, the sample was reused for a study of yellow fever vaccine responses in identical twins.

The chain uses TRBV2 and TRBJ2-6; D remains ambiguous. The sequence came from a woman younger than 35 in good health. The sample was CD4+ T cells sorted from blood. The CDR3 loop reads CASGPILSGANVLTF. In DNA, the CDR3 is TGTGCCAGTGGCCCTATTCTCTCTGGGGCCAACGTCCTGACTTTC.